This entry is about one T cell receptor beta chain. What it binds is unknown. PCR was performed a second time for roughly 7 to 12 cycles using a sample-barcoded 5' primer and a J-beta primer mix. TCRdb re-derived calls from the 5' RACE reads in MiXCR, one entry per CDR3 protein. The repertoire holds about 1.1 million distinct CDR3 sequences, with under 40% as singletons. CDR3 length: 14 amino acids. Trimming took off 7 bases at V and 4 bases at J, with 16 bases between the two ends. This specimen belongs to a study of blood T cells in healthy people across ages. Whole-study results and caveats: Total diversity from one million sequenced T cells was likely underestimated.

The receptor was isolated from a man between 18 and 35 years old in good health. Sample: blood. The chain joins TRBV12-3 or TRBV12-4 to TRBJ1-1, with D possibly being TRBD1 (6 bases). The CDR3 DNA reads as TGTGCCAGCACCATGAGGGACACTTTCACTGAAGCTTTCTTT. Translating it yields CASTMRDTFTEAFF.